One and the same sample provided the 16 T cell receptor beta chains below, sequenced in a study of T cell responses to AZD1222 COVID-19 vaccine. Profiling relied on immunoSEQ multiplex PCR, and the TCRdb table lists in-frame clones only, not all of them. The sample holds about 90,000 clones, approximately 86% seen once. This sample comprised peripheral blood, obtained on day 0 of AZD1222 vaccination. These receptors all come from an adult in good health.

J is TRBJ2-2 and V is TRBV5-4; 10 nucleotides match TRBD1. The CDR3 is 15 amino acids. Trimming cost V 4 bases and J 6 bases; bases outside gene matches: 6. Per the germline V gene, CDR1 is SGHNT and CDR2 is YYREEE (reference sequence). The CDR3 here is CASSPKDRGPGELFF. CDR3 coding DNA: TGTGCCAGCAGCCCGAAAGACAGGGGGCCCGGGGAGCTGTTTTTT.

CDR3 sequence: CASSRHREMEAFF. The CDR3 nucleotides are TGTGCCAGCAGTCGCCACAGAGAAATGGAAGCTTTCTTT. This chain joins TRBV12-3 or TRBV12-4 and TRBJ1-1; D is unresolved. The CDR3 totals 13 residues. V lost 5 bases and J 8 bases, leaving 15 bases between the germline ends.

This chain connects TRBV2 to TRBJ1-4; 9 positions match TRBD1. V gave up 2 bases and J gave up 7 bases; unmatched junction bases: 8. Germline CDR1 is SNHLY and CDR2 is FYNNEI. The CDR3 has 16 residues. This CDR3 is CASSESRDREAEKLFF. CDR3 DNA sequence: TGTGCCAGCAGTGAATCCCGGGACAGGGAGGCTGAAAAACTGTTTTTT.

V gene TRBV6-5 combines with J gene TRBJ1-1; D unresolved. In germline, CDR1 is MNHEY, CDR2 SVGAGI. The CDR3 is 10 amino acids. V lost 5 bases and J lost 11, with 9 bases in between. The CDR3 here is CASSRDEAFF. As DNA, the CDR3 is TGTGCCAGCAGTCGGGATGAGGCTTTCTTT.

The rearrangement links TRBV15 to TRBJ1-5; the D is unclear. The CDR3 covers 17 residues. Germline V gene sequence: CDR1 LNHNV, CDR2 YYDKDF (reference sequence). Trimming cost V 0 bases and J 2 bases, with 14 bases left between them. The CDR3: CATSRDQRAIGNQPQHF. For the CDR3, the DNA is TGTGCCACCAGCAGAGATCAGAGGGCCATCGGCAATCAGCCCCAGCATTTT.

The rearrangement joins TRBV6-4 to TRBJ2-3, with unresolved D. Germline V gene sequence: CDR1 MRHNA, CDR2 SNTAGT. The V end was cut by 5 bases, the J end by 11 bases, with 17 bases between. CDR3 size: 13 residues. The CDR3 DNA follows: TGTGCCAGCAGTCCCCGTTTCAGATCTGAGCAGTATTTT. It specifies CASSPRFRSEQYF.

This clone was recorded a few times. The chain couples TRBV6-2 or TRBV6-3 to TRBJ2-1, with TRBD2 matching over 8 bases. The CDR3 contains 14 residues. Germline-derived CDR1 and CDR2 are MNHEY and SVGEGT. V dropped 2 bases and J dropped 8; count of bases not matched to a gene: 5. The CDR3 nucleotides are TGTGCCAGCAGTTACCAGCGGGGGCCCCATGAGCAGTTCTTC. Encoded protein: CASSYQRGPHEQFF.

The rearrangement links TRBV4-1 to TRBJ1-1; D is uncertain. The germline gives CDR1 MGHRA, CDR2 YSYEKL. V lost 0 bases, J lost 3 bases, and 14 bases lay in between. The CDR3 totals 16 residues. CDR3 nucleotides: TGCGCCAGCAGCCAAGATCCGCAGGAAATGTACACTGAAGCTTTCTTT. This encodes CASSQDPQEMYTEAFF.

V usage is TRBV24-1 and J usage is TRBJ1-2; tentatively, D is TRBD1 (5 bases). The CDR3 has 13 residues. Germline V gives CDR1 KGHDR, CDR2 SFDVKD. V lost 5 bases to trimming and J lost 4 bases, with 10 bases between them. CDR3 loop: CATSASGGYGYTF. For the CDR3, the DNA is TGTGCCACCAGTGCTTCGGGGGGCTATGGCTACACCTTC.

Here the CDR3 reads CASSAPSGETQYF. Written as DNA, the CDR3 is TGTGCCAGCAGTGCCCCTTCGGGAGAGACCCAGTACTTC. V usage is TRBV2 and J usage is TRBJ2-5, with D hard to call. The CDR3 has 13 residues. CDR1 is SNHLY and CDR2 is FYNNEI in the germline V gene. V was shortened by 4 bases and J by 4 bases, with 10 bases between the two germline ends. Using reference TRBV2 and TRBJ2-5 for the parts outside the CDR3, the full variable domain is EPEVTQTPSHQVTQMGQEVILRCVPISNHLYFYWYRQILGQKVEFLVSFYNNEISEKSEIFDDQFSVERPDGSNFTLKIRSTKLEDSAMYFCASSAPSGETQYFGPGTRLLVL.

This chain links TRBV7-8 with TRBJ2-1; 14 bases map to TRBD2. V shed 5 bases and J 7 bases; nucleotides not matched to a gene: 13. The germline V gene encodes CDR1 SGHVS and CDR2 FQNEAQ. This CDR3 contains 18 residues. CDR3 amino acids: CASSPPLRLAGGRNEQFF. CDR3 nucleotides: TGTGCCAGCAGCCCCCCCCTCCGACTAGCGGGAGGGCGGAATGAGCAGTTCTTC.

This clone was seen once. The V call is TRBV19, the J call TRBJ2-2, with 9 bases matching TRBD2. V trimming: 8 bases; J trimming: 4 bases; junction bases outside the gene matches: 5. The CDR3 consists of 14 residues. Germline V gives CDR1 LNHDA, CDR2 SQIVND (reference sequence). Here the CDR3 DNA reads TGTGCCAGTTCGCTTAGCGGGGGCACCGGGGAGCTGTTTTTT. Protein sequence: CASSLSGGTGELFF. Together with reference TRBV19 and TRBJ2-2, the CDR3 gives the full variable domain: DGGITQSPKYLFRKEGQNVTLSCEQNLNHDAMYWYRQDPGQGLRLIYYSQIVNDFQKGDIAEGYSVSREKKESFPLTVTSAQKNPTAFYLCASSLSGGTGELFFGEGSRLTVL.

The chain is built from TRBV7-9 and TRBJ1-2; 7 bases align to TRBD1. There are 12 residues in the CDR3. The germline CDR1 and CDR2 sequences are SEHNR and FQNEAQ (reference sequence). V shed 5 bases, J shed 8 bases, and the junction held 5 bases outside the gene matches. CDR3 nucleotides: TGTGCCAGCAGCCCTACAGGGGACGGCTACACCTTC. It specifies CASSPTGDGYTF.

The chain links TRBV27 to TRBJ2-2, with 9 bases that match TRBD1. V lost 6 bases, J lost 1 base, and 3 bases stayed unmatched. Germline CDR1 MNHEY, CDR2 SMNVEV (reference sequence). The CDR3 contains 15 residues. The CDR3 region is CASSRGQGNTGELFF. In DNA, the CDR3 is TGTGCCAGCAGCCGGGGACAGGGGAACACCGGGGAGCTGTTTTTT.

This clone was recorded only once. The gene calls are TRBV7-3 and TRBJ2-7, with D perhaps TRBD1 (6 bases). Germline V gives CDR1 SGHTA, CDR2 FQGTGA. The CDR3 contains 14 residues. V was pared by 5 bases and J by 2 bases, with 13 bases between. CDR3 region: CASSHGQSPYEQYF. CDR3 DNA sequence: TGTGCCAGCAGCCACGGACAGAGCCCCTACGAGCAGTACTTC.

V and J are TRBV5-1 and TRBJ1-6; 8 nucleotides agree with TRBD1. J was trimmed by 3 bases and V by 4 bases; bases with no gene match: 9. CDR3 length: 17 residues. From germline, CDR1 is SGHRS and CDR2 YFSETQ. CDR3 sequence reads: CASSDRQGANYNSPLHF. The CDR3 nucleotides are TGCGCCAGCAGCGACCGTCAGGGGGCTAACTATAATTCACCCCTCCACTTT.